The sequence of this T cell receptor (beta chain) was determined in a study of shared T cell receptors in the human thymus. Germline V gene sequence: CDR1 SNHLY, CDR2 FYNNEI. This CDR3 comprises 14 residues. The germline V and J ends were trimmed by 8 bases and 7 bases, with 17 bases remaining between them. Only in-frame clones appear in the TCRdb table, and some are missing; sequencing was by immunoSEQ multiplex PCR. This table has approximately 760,000 clones, approximately 83% appearing once. Separately, the same data were catalogued under a study of human thymus T cells. From that paper: Finnish infants who were healthy and having corrective surgery for congenital heart defects made up the donors. Resections from corrective heart surgery provided thymus tissue. Biased V and J segment usage appeared in thymus and peripheral blood. Overlap was high between thymic repertoires from unrelated individuals, as reported in related research.

The TCR was taken from a girl less than two years old with a congenital heart defect. V gene TRBV2 combines with J gene TRBJ1-4; no clear D. What was sequenced was thymocytes. CDR3 region: CASRGPSAGEKLFF. The CDR3 DNA reads TGTGCCAGCCGCGGCCCCTCGGCTGGTGAAAAACTGTTTTTT.